The entry below describes one TCR beta chain. Its target is not known. The sample originates from a study of CD4 T cells in relation to SARS-CoV-2 and coronaviruses. On the study more broadly: A couple of subjects were Hispanic; patients were under 10 males and a few females. General observations from the study: Each donor contributed either pre-pandemic or post-infection samples, not both. In roughly 60% of donors, memory CD4+ clonotypes crossrecognized SARS-CoV-2 and at least one common cold coronavirus spike. According to naive versus memory sequencing, detected responses are memory recall, not newly primed.

The assay was immunoSEQ multiplex PCR, and TCRdb's table has in-frame clones only and misses some. This table has under 50,000 clones, around 89% appearing once. The CDR3 sequence is 14 residues long. V gave up 0 bases and J gave up 11 bases; unmatched junction bases: 6. The germline CDR1 and CDR2 sequences are SGHRS and YFSETQ. This chain joins TRBV5-1 and TRBJ2-3, with 10 bases aligning to TRBD2. Sequences were obtained from memory CD4+ T cells from PBMCs. This clonotype originated in an adult with COVID-19. CDR3 nucleotides: TGCGCCAGCAGCTTGGGGCTAGCGGGAGACCTGCAGTATTTT. This translates into CASSLGLAGDLQYF.